This entry lists 26 T cell receptor beta chains sequenced from one sample in a study of T cells expressing NK-cell markers. TCRdb reprocessed the 5' RACE reads and keeps a single row for each CDR3 protein, giving no DNA. The sample's table shows 250,000 to 300,000 distinct CDR3 sequences. Sequenced: blood T cells: a sorted CD56 or NKG2C T cell subset, CD4+ or CD8+ T cells, or bulk PBMC T cells (not recorded which). Receptors were obtained from a young man in good health.

The J gene is TRBJ1-2, the V gene TRBV6-5. CDR1 and CDR2 from the germline V gene are MNHEY and SVGAGI. The CDR3 consists of 14 residues. The CDR3 sequence is CASSYYDGNYGYTF.

This sequence joins TRBV5-1 and TRBJ2-1; TCRdb designates TRBD1, a call that cannot be tested without DNA. Germline V CDR1 and CDR2: SGHRS, YFSETQ. CDR3 length: 15 residues. CDR3: CASSAGQTDYNEQFF.

The chain joins TRBV29-1 to TRBJ1-1; TCRdb's D gene call, TRBD1, goes unchecked for lack of DNA. Germline V CDR1 and CDR2: SQVTM, ANQGSEA. CDR3 length: 11 residues. CDR3 residues: CSGGRGGLAFF.

The V gene is TRBV5-6, the J gene TRBJ1-1; the TCRdb call, TRBD1, lacks DNA for checking. This CDR3 has 14 residues. CDR1 is SGHDT, CDR2 YYEEEE, per germline. The chain's CDR3 is CASSRDRGNTEAFF.

This chain connects TRBV5-5 to TRBJ1-4. Germline V CDR1 and CDR2: SGHKS, YYEKEE (reference sequence). The CDR3 runs 18 residues. CDR3 region: CASSLLPTALQTNEKLFF.

The rearrangement joins TRBV20-1 to TRBJ2-1; TCRdb selects TRBD1, and the lack of DNA leaves this call unchecked. CDR3 length: 13 residues. Germline V gene sequence: CDR1 DFQATT, CDR2 SNEGSKA (reference sequence). This CDR3 reads CSATHRDINEQFF.

The chain employs TRBV23-1 and TRBJ1-5. TRBV23-1 carries the ORF label, with uncertain function. The CDR3 runs to 17 residues. CDR3 region: CASSQGGRWISNQPQHF.

The chain combines TRBV20-1 with TRBJ2-7; TCRdb picks TRBD1, but there is no DNA to check that call. CDR1 and CDR2 from the germline V gene are DFQATT and SNEGSKA (reference sequence). This CDR3 contains 14 residues. CDR3 in amino acids: CSASSRGFSYEQYF.

The V and J genes are TRBV10-3 and TRBJ2-7; the TRBD2 assignment by TCRdb is unverifiable without DNA. Germline V CDR1 and CDR2: ENHRY, SYGVKD. This CDR3 is built from 15 residues. CDR3 amino acids: CATRLTSGRTYEQYF.

The chain links TRBV20-1 to TRBJ1-2. The CDR3 extends over 15 amino acids. Germline V gene data show CDR1 as DFQATT and CDR2 as SNEGSKA (reference sequence). The CDR3 is CSARDLLRRRVGYTF.

This chain joins TRBV5-1 and TRBJ2-1; the TCRdb call, TRBD2, lacks DNA for checking. The CDR3 totals 17 residues. Looked up from germline, CDR1 is SGHRS and CDR2 is YFSETQ. The CDR3 sequence is CASSLAGTNPSDNEQFF.

The chain is built from TRBV24-1 and TRBJ2-3. Germline CDR1 is KGHDR and CDR2 is SFDVKD. This CDR3 is 14 amino acids long. The chain's CDR3 is CATSDIRLTDTQYF.

The V and J genes are TRBV12-3 or TRBV12-4 and TRBJ1-2. This CDR3 region has 14 residues. CDR3 in amino acids: CASSLREGPYGYTF.

This chain joins TRBV29-1 and TRBJ1-2; TCRdb indicates TRBD1, and absent DNA this call remains unverified. Germline assignment: CDR1 SQVTM and CDR2 ANQGSEA. This CDR3 contains 14 residues. The CDR3 region is CSVIPGQGSYGYTF.

The V call is TRBV28, the J call TRBJ1-4. Germline-derived CDR1 and CDR2 are MDHEN and SYDVKM. This CDR3 has 15 amino acids. CDR3 sequence: CASSWEGATNEKLFF. The full variable domain, in which reference TRBV28 and TRBJ1-4 provide the parts outside the CDR3, is DVKVTQSSRYLVKRTGEKVFLECVQDMDHENMFWYRQDPGLGLRLIYFSYDVKMKEKGDIPEGYSVSREKKERFSLILESASTNQTSMYLCASSWEGATNEKLFFGSGTQLSVL.

This chain connects TRBV20-1 to TRBJ2-1; TCRdb's assignment of TRBD1 cannot be checked, as there is no DNA. The CDR3 runs to 13 residues. Germline V CDR1 and CDR2: DFQATT, SNEGSKA (reference sequence). The CDR3 sequence is CSASRGQGAKQFF.

This chain links TRBV5-1 with TRBJ1-1. The CDR3 has 13 residues. Germline V lookup: CDR1 SGHRS, CDR2 YFSETQ. This chain's CDR3 is CASSLARNTEAFF.

The chain has TRBV24-1 and TRBJ2-5; TCRdb lists TRBD1, though no DNA is available to test this call. The length of the CDR3 is 15 residues. Germline V CDR1 and CDR2: KGHDR, SFDVKD. The CDR3 spells CATSDRTRMDETQYF.

The chain couples TRBV7-8 to TRBJ2-2; as DNA is missing, the TRBD1 call by TCRdb cannot be tested. The CDR3 has 15 amino acids. Germline loops: CDR1 SGHVS, CDR2 FQNEAQ. CDR3 loop: CASSLNRVVTGELFF.

The chain recombines TRBV24-1 with TRBJ2-5; without DNA, the TCRdb call of TRBD1 cannot be checked. The CDR3 is 15 residues long. The germline CDR1 and CDR2 sequences are KGHDR and SFDVKD. This CDR3 reads CATSDFGSGQETQYF.

This chain links TRBV6-1 with TRBJ1-6; the D call of TRBD1 rests on TCRdb alone, since no DNA is present to check it. The CDR3 extends over 14 amino acids. CDR1 and CDR2 from the germline V gene are MNHNS and SASEGT. The CDR3 region is CASSSTGWGSPLHF.

The V and J genes are TRBV9 and TRBJ2-2. This CDR3 has 12 amino acids. From germline, CDR1 is SGDLS and CDR2 YYNGEE. CDR3 region: CASQLNTGELFF.

This chain links TRBV20-1 with TRBJ2-7. The CDR3 runs 14 residues. The germline CDR1 and CDR2 sequences are DFQATT and SNEGSKA (reference sequence). The CDR3: CSARGVAGTYEQYF.

V and J are TRBV29-1 and TRBJ2-3; no DNA is available, so the TRBD2 call from TCRdb remains unchecked. This CDR3 spans 16 amino acids. Germline V gives CDR1 SQVTM, CDR2 ANQGSEA. The CDR3 loop reads CSVAGVVGGNADTQYF.

The rearrangement uses TRBV20-1 and TRBJ1-4; the D call of TRBD1 rests on TCRdb alone, since no DNA is present to check it. CDR1 is DFQATT, CDR2 SNEGSKA, per germline (reference sequence). CDR3 length: 15 residues. CDR3 region: CSATPAGTSNEKLFF.

The rearrangement links TRBV20-1 to TRBJ1-2; TCRdb proposes TRBD1, but this gene call is untestable without DNA. CDR1 and CDR2 (germline): DFQATT, SNEGSKA (reference sequence). The CDR3 totals 14 residues. The CDR3: CSASRPGVNYGYTF.